The rows below give T cell receptor beta chains drawn from one sample of a study of T cell repertoires in ileal Crohn's disease. The data were produced by immunoSEQ multiplex PCR, yet TCRdb's version contains in-frame clones alone and is incomplete. The repertoire holds roughly 15,000 clones, roughly 83% seen once, with around a tenth in the top ten. The sample was ileal tissue. These receptors were obtained from an adult with Crohn's disease. CDR3s leave out the opening cysteine and the closing phenylalanine or tryptophan.

V gene | CDR3 protein
TRBV9 | ASSALLGSYEAF
TRBV6-6 | ASSSPQGSSYEQY
TRBV11-2 | ASSTGRGSSYEQY
TRBV2 | ASRDFTSYNEQF
TRBV6-5 | ASRTTGMGGYT
TRBV7-2 | ASSLSRQTYEQY
TRBV6-1 | ASSVSGYT
TRBV9 | ASSVTGWNTEAF
TRBV29-1 | SGRDRGRRDTIY
TRBV10-3 | AISDGRARTEAF
TRBV4-3 | ASSQNLAGVNTGELF
TRBV7-2 | ASSRFGGVGSNQPQH
TRBV4-1 | ASSRQLAGGITGELF
TRBV27 | ASSPLAGGISGANVLT
TRBV5-5 | ASSLSQGRASYNSPLH
TRBV18 | ASSPSGGTYEQY
TRBV4-2 | ASSHPFLAGGSYEQY
TRBV5-1 | ASSFRGQYTEAF
TRBV4-2 | ASSHSRGEGNEQF
TRBV5-4 | ASSQIGQIATNEKLF
TRBV5-4 | ASSFQGVGTEAF
TRBV7-2 | ASSLGQRSEQY
TRBV6-5 | ASSYAGPNSNQPQH
TRBV7-2 | ASIQTGHLATNEKLF
TRBV5-5 | ASSTSYGAQY